This TCR beta chain was sequenced for a study of CD8 T cells in ankylosing spondylitis. In germline, CDR1 is SGHDT, CDR2 YYEEEE. This CDR3 contains 12 residues. The study, taken as a whole, reports: Characteristic of ankylosing spondylitis blood, it appeared, was a TCR beta motif comprising roughly eight highly homologous variants. Reports say disease-linked clones showed up significantly more in matched ankylosing spondylitis synovial fluid. There were earlier reports of some motif variants in reactive arthritis synovial fluid and blood.

Libraries of TCR beta came from quantitative 5'-RACE with molecular barcodes. MiXCR, applied by TCRdb to the 5' RACE reads, yields one record per CDR3 protein. The repertoire holds approximately 150,000 distinct CDR3 sequences, with 9.5% to 10% as singletons. Ten or more counts support this clonotype. Antigen specificity is unknown. The germline gene is not matched at one end of the junction; a read error may be the cause. The sequenced sample consisted of blood, either unsorted or a sorted T cell fraction (not recorded which). The V and J genes are TRBV5-6 and TRBJ2-3; 8 positions agree with TRBD1. The receptor was isolated from a female donor with ankylosing spondylitis or in good health (not recorded which). The CDR3 here is CASSQDRVKFRF. The CDR3 nucleotides read TGTGCCAGCAGCCAGGACAGGGTCAAGTTTCGTTTT.